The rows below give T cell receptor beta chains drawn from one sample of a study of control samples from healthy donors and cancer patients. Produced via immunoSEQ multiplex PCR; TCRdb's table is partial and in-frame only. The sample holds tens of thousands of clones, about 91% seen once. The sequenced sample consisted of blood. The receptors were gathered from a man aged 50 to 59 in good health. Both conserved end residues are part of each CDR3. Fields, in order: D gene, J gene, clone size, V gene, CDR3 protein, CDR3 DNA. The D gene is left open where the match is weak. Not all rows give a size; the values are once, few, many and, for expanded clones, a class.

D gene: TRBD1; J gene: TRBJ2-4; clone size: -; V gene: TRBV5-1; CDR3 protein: CASSLRTPGTAFTKNIQYF; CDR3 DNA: TGCGCCAGCAGCTTGAGGACACCCGGGACAGCATTTACCAAAAACATTCAGTACTTC
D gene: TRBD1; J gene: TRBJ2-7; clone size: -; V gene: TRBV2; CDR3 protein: CASIGQVGFYEQYF; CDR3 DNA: TGTGCCAGCATAGGACAGGTGGGCTTTTACGAGCAGTACTTC
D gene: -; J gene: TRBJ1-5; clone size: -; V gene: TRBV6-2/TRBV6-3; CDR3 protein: CASSYSSRDQPQHF; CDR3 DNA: TGTGCCAGCAGTTACTCCAGCAGGGATCAGCCCCAGCATTTT
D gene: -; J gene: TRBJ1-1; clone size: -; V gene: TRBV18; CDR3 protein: CASSPALGRVTEAFF; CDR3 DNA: TGTGCCAGCTCCCCGGCTTTGGGGCGAGTCACTGAAGCTTTCTTT
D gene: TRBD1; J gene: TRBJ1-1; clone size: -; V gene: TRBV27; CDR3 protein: CASSLGWGQGNTEAFF; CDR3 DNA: TGTGCCAGCAGTTTAGGCTGGGGACAGGGAAACACTGAAGCTTTCTTT
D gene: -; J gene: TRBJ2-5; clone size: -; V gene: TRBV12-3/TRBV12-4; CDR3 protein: CASSREGATQYF; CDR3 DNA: TGTGCCAGCAGTCGGGAGGGGGCTACCCAGTACTTC
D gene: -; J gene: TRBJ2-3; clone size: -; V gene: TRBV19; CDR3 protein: CASSRQALTDTQYF; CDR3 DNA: TGTGCCAGTAGCCGACAGGCTCTCACAGATACGCAGTATTTT
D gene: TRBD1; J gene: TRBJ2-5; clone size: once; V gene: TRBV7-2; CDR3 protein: CASSLYRGAETQYF; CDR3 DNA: TGTGCCAGCAGCTTGTACAGGGGCGCAGAGACCCAGTACTTC
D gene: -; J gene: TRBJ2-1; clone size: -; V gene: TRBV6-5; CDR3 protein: CASREGHGGYNEQFF; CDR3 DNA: TGTGCCAGCAGAGAGGGCCATGGGGGGTACAATGAGCAGTTCTTC
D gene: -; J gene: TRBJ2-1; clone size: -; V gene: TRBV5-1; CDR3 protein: CASSPDRVPFF; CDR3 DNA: TGCGCCAGCAGCCCCGACCGCGTCCCGTTCTTC
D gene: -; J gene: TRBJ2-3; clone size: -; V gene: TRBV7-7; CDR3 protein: CASSPLAGPSTDTQYF; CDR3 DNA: TGTGCCAGCAGCCCTTTGGCAGGACCAAGCACAGATACGCAGTATTTT
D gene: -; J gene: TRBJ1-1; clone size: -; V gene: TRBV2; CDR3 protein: CASGRNTEAFF; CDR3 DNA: TGTGCCAGCGGGAGGAACACTGAAGCTTTCTTT
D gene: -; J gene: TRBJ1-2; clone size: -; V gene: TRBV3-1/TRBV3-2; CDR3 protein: CASSQSDSGYTF; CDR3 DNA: TGTGCCAGCAGCCAATCGGACAGCGGTTACACCTTC
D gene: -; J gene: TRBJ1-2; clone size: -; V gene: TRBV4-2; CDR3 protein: CASSQDYRANYGYTF; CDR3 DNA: TGTGCCAGCAGCCAAGATTACAGGGCTAACTATGGCTACACCTTC
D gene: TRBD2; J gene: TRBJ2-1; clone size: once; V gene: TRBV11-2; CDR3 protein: CASSFGAGGLYNEQFF; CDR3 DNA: TGTGCCAGCAGCTTCGGGGCGGGGGGTCTCTACAATGAGCAGTTCTTC
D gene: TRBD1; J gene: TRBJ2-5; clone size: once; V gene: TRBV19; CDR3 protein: CASSIQGAGETQYF; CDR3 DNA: TGTGCCAGTAGTATCCAGGGGGCTGGGGAGACCCAGTACTTC
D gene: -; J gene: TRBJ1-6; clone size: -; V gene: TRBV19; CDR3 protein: CASSQGKDISPLHF; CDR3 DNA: TGTGCCAGTAGTCAGGGAAAAGATATTTCACCCCTCCACTTT